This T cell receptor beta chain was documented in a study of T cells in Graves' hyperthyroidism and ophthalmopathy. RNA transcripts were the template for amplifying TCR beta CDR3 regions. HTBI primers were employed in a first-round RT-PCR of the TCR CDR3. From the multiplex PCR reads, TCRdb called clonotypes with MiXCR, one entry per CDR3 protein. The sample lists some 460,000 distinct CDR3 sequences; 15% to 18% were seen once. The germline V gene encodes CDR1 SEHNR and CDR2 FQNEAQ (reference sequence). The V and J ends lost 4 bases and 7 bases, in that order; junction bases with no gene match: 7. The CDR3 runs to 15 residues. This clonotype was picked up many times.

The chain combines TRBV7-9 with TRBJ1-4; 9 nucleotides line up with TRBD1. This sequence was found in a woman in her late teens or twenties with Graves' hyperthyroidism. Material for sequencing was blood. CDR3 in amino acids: CASSSSGTGSEKLFF. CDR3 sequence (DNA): TGTGCCAGCAGCTCGTCCGGGACAGGGAGTGAAAAACTGTTTTTT.